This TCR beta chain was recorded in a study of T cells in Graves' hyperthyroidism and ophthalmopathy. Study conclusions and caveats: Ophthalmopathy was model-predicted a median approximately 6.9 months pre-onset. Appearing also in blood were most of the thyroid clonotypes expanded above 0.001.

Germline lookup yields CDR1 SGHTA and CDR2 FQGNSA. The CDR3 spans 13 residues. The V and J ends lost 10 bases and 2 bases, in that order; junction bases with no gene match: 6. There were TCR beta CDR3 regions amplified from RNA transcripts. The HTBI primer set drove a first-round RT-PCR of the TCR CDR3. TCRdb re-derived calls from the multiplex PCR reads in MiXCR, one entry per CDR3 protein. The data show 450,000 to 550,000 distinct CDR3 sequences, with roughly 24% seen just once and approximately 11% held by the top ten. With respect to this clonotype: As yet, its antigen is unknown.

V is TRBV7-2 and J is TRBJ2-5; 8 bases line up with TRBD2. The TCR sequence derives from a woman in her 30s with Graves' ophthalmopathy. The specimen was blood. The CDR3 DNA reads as TGTGCCATCCGGGTAGCGGGACAAGAGACCCAGTACTTC. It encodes CAIRVAGQETQYF.